These 4 T cell receptor beta chains came from one sample sequenced in a study of blood T cells in healthy people across ages. Next came a second PCR, run for about 6 to 12 cycles, which used a sample-barcoded 5' primer along with a J-beta primer mix. From the 5' RACE reads, TCRdb called clonotypes with MiXCR, one entry per CDR3 protein. Of around 940,000 distinct CDR3 sequences listed, approximately 50% are singletons. The material sequenced was blood. These receptors all stem from a woman aged 60 to 75 in good health.

J is TRBJ2-5 and V is TRBV5-1; 11 bases align to TRBD2. The tail of the sequence fits TRBJ2-7 better, so the J call may be wrong. The CDR3 runs 16 residues. Looked up from germline, CDR1 is SGHRS and CDR2 is YFSETQ. DNA of the CDR3: TGCGCCAGCAGACGTACCGTTACTAGCGGGAGCTCCGAGCAGTACTTC. This encodes CASRRTVTSGSSEQYF.

This chain links TRBV5-1 with TRBJ1-5; TRBD1 is a possible D gene (5 bases). The ends were cut back, 4 bases at V and 0 bases at J, with 11 bases in the middle. This CDR3 has 15 residues. Germline V lookup: CDR1 SGHRS, CDR2 YFSETQ. CDR3 sequence (DNA): TGCGCCAGCAGCCCAGGACACGGTAGCAATCAGCCCCAGCATTTT. As protein: CASSPGHGSNQPQHF.

The chain joins TRBV20-1 to TRBJ1-5; no definite D call. The ends were cut back, 2 bases at V and 7 bases at J, with 12 bases in the middle. The CDR3 covers 13 residues. Germline V CDR1 and CDR2: DFQATT, SNEGSKA (reference sequence). CDR3 sequence (DNA): TGCAGTGCTAGACCCCCAGATAACCAGCCCCAGCATTTT. This encodes CSARPPDNQPQHF.

The table lists this clonotype with a count of one. The chain has TRBV10-3 and TRBJ1-1; 7 bases fit TRBD1. The length of the CDR3 is 15 residues. Germline V gene data show CDR1 as ENHRY and CDR2 as SYGVKD. J gave up 5 bases and V 7 bases, and 13 bases lay outside the gene matches. CDR3 sequence: CAIKENDRVGTEAFF. CDR3 nucleotide sequence: TGTGCCATCAAAGAGAACGACAGGGTTGGGACTGAAGCTTTCTTT.